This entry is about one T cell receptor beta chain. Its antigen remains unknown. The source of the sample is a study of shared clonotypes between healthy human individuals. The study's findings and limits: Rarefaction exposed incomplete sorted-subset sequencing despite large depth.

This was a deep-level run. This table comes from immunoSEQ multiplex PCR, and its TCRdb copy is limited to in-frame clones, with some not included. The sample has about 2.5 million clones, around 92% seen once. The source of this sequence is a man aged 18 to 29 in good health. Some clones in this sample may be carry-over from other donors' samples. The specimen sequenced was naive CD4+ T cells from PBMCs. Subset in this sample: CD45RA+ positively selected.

The CDR3: CASKEGRPSYNEQFF. In DNA form, the CDR3 reads TGTGCCAGCAAGGAAGGACGACCCTCCTACAATGAGCAGTTCTTC. The chain combines TRBV2 with TRBJ2-1; no clear D gene. The CDR3 extends over 15 amino acids. Germline CDR1 SNHLY, CDR2 FYNNEI. The ends were cut back, 7 bases at V and 0 bases at J, with 13 bases in the middle.